This TCR beta chain was obtained from a study of T cell changes during pregnancy in multiple sclerosis. Sequenced by immunoSEQ multiplex PCR; TCRdb stores in-frame clones only, minus some. The sample has approximately 96,000 clones, around 92% seen once; the top ten hold roughly 2.1%. The germline V gene has CDR1 SGHKS and CDR2 YYEKEE (reference sequence). The CDR3 has 15 amino acids. V shed 4 bases and J 5 bases; nucleotides not matched to a gene: 6. The V and J genes are TRBV5-5 and TRBJ2-5, with 12 bases lining up with TRBD1. The source of this sequence is a female donor in good health, enrolled as a control in a pregnancy study. This material consisted of peripheral blood, taken after pregnancy. The CDR3 protein is CASSLGTGGFETQYF. The DNA for the CDR3 is TGTGCCAGCAGCCTAGGGACAGGGGGCTTTGAGACCCAGTACTTC.